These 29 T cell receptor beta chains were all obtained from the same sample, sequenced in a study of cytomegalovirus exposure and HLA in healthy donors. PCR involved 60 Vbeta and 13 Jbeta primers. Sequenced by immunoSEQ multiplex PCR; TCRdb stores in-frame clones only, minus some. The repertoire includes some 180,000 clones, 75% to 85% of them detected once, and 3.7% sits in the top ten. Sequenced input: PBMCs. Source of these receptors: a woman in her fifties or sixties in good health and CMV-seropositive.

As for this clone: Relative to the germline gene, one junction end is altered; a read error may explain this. The DNA for the CDR3 is TGTTCCAGCAGCTTTGACAGACTGTTTTTT. Its protein product is CSSSFDRLFF. The chain couples TRBV7-9 to TRBJ1-4; tentative D call: TRBD1 (5 bases). This CDR3 is 10 amino acids long. CDR1 and CDR2 (germline): SEHNR, FQNEAQ (reference sequence).

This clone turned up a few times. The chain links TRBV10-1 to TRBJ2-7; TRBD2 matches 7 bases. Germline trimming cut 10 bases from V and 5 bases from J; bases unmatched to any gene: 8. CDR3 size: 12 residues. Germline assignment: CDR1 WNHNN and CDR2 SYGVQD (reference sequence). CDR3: CATQGEGNEQYF. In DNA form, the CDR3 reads TGCGCCACCCAAGGGGAGGGAAACGAGCAGTACTTC.

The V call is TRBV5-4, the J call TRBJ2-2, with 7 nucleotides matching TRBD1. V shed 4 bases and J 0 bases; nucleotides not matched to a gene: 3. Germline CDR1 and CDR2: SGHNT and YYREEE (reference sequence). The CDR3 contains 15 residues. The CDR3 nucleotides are TGTGCCAGCAGCCCCGGGACAGCGAACACCGGGGAGCTGTTTTTT. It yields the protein CASSPGTANTGELFF.

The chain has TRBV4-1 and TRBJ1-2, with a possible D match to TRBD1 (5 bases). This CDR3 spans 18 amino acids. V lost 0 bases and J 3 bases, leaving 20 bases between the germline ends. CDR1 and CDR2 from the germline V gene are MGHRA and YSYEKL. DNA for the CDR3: TGCGCCAGCAGCCAAGATCCGGGAGGGGTCGGGGGTGACTATGGCTACACCTTC. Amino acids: CASSQDPGGVGGDYGYTF.

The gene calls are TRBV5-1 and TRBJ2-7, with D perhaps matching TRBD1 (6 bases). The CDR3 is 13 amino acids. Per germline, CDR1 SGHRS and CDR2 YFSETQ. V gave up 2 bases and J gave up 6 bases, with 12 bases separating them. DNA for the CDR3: TGCGCCAGCAGCTTTCCGGCAGGGGTCGAGCAGTACTTC. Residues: CASSFPAGVEQYF.

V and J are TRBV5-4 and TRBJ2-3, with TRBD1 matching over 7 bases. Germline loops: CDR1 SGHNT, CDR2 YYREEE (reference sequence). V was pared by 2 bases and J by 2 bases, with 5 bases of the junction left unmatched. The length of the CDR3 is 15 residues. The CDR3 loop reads CASSLGQVITDTQYF. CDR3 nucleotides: TGTGCCAGCAGCTTAGGACAGGTCATCACAGATACGCAGTATTTT.

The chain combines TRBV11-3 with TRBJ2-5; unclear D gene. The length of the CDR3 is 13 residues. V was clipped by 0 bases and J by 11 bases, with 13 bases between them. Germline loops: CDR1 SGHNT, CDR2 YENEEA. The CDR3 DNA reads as TGTGCCAGCAGCTTAGATCCTGTCAACGGTCAGTACTTC. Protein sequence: CASSLDPVNGQYF.

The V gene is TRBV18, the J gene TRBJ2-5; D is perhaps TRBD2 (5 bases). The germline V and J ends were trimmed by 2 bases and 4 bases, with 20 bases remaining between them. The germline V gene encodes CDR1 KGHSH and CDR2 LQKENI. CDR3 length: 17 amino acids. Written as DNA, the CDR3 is TGTGCCAGCTCACCAAGGGTTTCGGGATCCACGGGAGAGACCCAGTACTTC. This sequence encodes CASSPRVSGSTGETQYF.

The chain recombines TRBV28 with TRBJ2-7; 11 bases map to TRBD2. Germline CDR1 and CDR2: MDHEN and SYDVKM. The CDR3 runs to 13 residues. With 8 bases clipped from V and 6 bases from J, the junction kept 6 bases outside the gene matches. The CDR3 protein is CASRLAGPTEQYF. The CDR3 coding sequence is TGTGCCAGCCGACTAGCGGGACCTACCGAGCAGTACTTC.

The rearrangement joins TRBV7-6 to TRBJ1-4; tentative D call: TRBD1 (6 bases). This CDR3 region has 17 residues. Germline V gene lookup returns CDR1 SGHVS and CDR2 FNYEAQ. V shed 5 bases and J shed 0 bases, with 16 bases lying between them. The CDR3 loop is CASSLGQTKATNEKLFF. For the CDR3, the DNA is TGTGCCAGCAGCCTTGGACAGACTAAGGCAACTAATGAAAAACTGTTTTTT.

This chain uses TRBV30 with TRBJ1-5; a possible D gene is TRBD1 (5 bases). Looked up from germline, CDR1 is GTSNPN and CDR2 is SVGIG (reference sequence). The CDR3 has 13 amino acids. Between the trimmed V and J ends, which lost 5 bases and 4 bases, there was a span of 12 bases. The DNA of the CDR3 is TGTGCCTGGTCCGACAGAAAGAATCAGCCCCAGCATTTT. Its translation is CAWSDRKNQPQHF.

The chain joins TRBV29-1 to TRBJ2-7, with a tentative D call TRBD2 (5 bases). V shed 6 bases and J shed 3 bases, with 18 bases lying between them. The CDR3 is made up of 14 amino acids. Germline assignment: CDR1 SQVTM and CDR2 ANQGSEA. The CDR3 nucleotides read TGCAGCGTCTCACGGGCCCGGGGAGACTACGAGCAGTACTTC. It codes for CSVSRARGDYEQYF.

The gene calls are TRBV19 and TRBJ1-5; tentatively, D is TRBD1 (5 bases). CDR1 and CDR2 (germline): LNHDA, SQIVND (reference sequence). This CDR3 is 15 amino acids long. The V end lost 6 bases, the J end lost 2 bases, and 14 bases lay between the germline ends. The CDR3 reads CASREGASGNQPQHF. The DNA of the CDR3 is TGTGCCAGTAGAGAAGGGGCAAGTGGCAATCAGCCCCAGCATTTT.

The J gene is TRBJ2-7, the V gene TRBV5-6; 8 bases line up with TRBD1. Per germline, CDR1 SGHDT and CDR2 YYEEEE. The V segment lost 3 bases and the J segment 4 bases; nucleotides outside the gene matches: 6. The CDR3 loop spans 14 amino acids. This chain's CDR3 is CASSSQGAGYEQYF. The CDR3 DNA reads TGTGCCAGCAGCTCTCAGGGGGCAGGGTACGAGCAGTACTTC.

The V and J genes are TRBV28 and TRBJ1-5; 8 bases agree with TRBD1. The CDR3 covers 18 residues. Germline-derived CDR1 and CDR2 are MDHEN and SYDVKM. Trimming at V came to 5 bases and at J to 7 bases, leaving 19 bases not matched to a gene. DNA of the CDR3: TGTGCCAGCAGTCCCTTTGGCCCAGGGGGCGCAACGGGACAGCCCCAGCATTTT. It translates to CASSPFGPGGATGQPQHF.

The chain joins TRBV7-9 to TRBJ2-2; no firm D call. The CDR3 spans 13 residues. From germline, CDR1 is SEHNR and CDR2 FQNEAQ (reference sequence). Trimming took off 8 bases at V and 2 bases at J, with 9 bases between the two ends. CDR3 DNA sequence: TGTGCCAGCTTCCGAGGTAACACCGGGGAGCTGTTTTTT. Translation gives CASFRGNTGELFF.

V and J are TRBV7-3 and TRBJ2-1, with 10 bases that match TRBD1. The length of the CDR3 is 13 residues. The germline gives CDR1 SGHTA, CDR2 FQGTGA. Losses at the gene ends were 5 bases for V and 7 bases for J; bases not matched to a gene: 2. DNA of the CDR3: TGTGCCAGCAGCCGGGACAGGGGAAATGAGCAGTTCTTC. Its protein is CASSRDRGNEQFF.

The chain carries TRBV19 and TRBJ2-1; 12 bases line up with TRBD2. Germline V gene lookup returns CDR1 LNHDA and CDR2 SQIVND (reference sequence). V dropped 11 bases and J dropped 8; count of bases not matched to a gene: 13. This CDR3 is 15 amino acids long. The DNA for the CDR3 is TGTGCCGTTAGGCCGAGGACTAGCGGGGCTTATGAGCAGTTCTTC. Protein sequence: CAVRPRTSGAYEQFF.

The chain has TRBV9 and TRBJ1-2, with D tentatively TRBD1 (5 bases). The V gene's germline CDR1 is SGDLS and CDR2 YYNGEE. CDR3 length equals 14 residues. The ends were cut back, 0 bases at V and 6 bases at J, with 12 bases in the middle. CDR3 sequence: CASSVVLAGDGYTF. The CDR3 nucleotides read TGTGCCAGCAGCGTAGTACTAGCGGGGGATGGCTACACCTTC.

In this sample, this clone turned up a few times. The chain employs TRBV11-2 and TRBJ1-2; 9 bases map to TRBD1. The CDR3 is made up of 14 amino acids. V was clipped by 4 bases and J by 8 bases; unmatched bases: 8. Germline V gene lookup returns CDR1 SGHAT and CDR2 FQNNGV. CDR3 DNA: TGTGCCAGCAGCTCTCGGACAGGGGTAAAGGGCTACACCTTC. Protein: CASSSRTGVKGYTF. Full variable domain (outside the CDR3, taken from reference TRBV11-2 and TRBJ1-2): EAGVAQSPRYKIIEKRQSVAFWCNPISGHATLYWYQQILGQGPKLLIQFQNNGVVDDSQLPKDRFSAERLKGVDSTLKIQPAKLEDSAVYLCASSSRTGVKGYTFGSGTRLTVV.

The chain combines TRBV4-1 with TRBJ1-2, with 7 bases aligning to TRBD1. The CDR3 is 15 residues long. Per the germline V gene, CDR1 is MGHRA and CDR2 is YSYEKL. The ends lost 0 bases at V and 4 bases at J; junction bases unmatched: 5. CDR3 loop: CASSQETGASYGYTF. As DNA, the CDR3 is TGCGCCAGCAGCCAAGAAACAGGGGCGTCCTATGGCTACACCTTC.

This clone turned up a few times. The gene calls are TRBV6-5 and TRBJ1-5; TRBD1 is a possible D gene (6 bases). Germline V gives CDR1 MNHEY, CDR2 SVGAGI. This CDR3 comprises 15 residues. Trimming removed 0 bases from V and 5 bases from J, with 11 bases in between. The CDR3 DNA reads TGTGCCAGCAGTTACTCGGGAAGGGGGTATCAGCCCCAGCATTTT. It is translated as CASSYSGRGYQPQHF.

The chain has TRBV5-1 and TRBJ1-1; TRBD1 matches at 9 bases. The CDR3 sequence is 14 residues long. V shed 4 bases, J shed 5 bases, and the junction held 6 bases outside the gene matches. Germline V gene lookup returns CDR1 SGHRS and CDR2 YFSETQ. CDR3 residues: CASSRGQGRTEAFF. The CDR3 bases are TGCGCCAGCAGCAGGGGACAGGGTCGGACTGAAGCTTTCTTT.

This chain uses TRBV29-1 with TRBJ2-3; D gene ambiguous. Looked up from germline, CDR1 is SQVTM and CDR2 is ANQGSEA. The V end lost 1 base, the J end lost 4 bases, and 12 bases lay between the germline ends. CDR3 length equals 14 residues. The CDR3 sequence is CSVEVQFGSDTQYF. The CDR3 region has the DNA TGCAGCGTTGAAGTTCAATTCGGGTCAGATACGCAGTATTTT.

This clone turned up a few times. The CDR3 nucleotides are TGCAGCGCCACGGTAGGGGGCCACGGGGAGCTGTTTTTT. Protein product: CSATVGGHGELFF. The chain carries TRBV29-1 and TRBJ2-2, with 7 bases that match TRBD1. Germline V gene lookup returns CDR1 SQVTM and CDR2 ANQGSEA. CDR3 length equals 13 residues. The J segment lost 7 bases and the V segment lost 7 bases, leaving 9 bases of the junction unmatched.

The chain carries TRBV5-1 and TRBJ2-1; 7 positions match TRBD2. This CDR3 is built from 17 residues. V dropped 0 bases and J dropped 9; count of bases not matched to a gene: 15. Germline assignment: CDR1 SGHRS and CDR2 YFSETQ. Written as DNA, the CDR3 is TGCGCCAGCAGCTTGGGGTTAGCGGGTTTAAGGGTGAGTGAGCAGTTCTTC. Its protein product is CASSLGLAGLRVSEQFF.

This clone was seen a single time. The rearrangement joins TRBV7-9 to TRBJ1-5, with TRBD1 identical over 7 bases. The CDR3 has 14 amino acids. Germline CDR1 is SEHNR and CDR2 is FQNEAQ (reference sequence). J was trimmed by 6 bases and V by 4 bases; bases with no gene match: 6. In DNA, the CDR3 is TGTGCCAGCAGCTACGACAGGGCAGGTCAGCCCCAGCATTTT. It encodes CASSYDRAGQPQHF.

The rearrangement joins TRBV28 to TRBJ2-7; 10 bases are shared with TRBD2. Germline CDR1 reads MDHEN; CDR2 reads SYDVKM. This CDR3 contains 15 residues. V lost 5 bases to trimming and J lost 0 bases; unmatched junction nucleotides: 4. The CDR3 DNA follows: TGTGCCAGCAGTGTAGCGGGGGGCCTCTCCTACGAGCAGTACTTC. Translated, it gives CASSVAGGLSYEQYF.

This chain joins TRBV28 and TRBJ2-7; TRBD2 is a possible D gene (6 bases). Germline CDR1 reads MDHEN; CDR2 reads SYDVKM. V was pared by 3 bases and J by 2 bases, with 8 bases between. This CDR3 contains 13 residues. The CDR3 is CASSLGGTYEQYF. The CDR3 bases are TGTGCCAGCAGTTTGGGGGGTACCTACGAGCAGTACTTC.